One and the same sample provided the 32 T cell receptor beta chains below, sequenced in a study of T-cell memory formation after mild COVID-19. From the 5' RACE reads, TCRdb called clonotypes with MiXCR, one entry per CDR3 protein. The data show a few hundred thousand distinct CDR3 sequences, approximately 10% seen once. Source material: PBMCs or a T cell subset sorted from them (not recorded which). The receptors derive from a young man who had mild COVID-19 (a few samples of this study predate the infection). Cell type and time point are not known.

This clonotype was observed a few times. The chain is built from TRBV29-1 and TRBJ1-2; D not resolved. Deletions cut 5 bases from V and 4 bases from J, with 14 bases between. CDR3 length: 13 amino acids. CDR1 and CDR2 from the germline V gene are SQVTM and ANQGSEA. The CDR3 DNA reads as TGCAGCGTTAGGGCCATACCAGGCTATGGCTACACCTTC. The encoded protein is CSVRAIPGYGYTF. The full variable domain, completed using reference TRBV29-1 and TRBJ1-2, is SAVISQKPSRDICQRGTSLTIQCQVDSQVTMMFWYRQQPGQSLTLIATANQGSEATYESGFVIDKFPISRPNLTFSTLTVSNMSPEDSSIYLCSVRAIPGYGYTFGSGTRLTVV.

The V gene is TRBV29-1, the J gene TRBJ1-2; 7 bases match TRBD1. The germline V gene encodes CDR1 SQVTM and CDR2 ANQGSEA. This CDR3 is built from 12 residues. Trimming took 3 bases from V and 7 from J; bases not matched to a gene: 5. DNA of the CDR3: TGCAGCGTTGATGGTGACAGGGCTGGCTACACCTTC. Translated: CSVDGDRAGYTF.

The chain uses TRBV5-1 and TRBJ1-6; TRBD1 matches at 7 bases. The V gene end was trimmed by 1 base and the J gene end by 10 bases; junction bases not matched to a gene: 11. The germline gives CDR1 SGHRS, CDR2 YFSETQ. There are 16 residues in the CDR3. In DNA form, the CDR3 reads TGCGCCAGCAGCTTGACAGGGGAGGCCAGGGGGTCACCCCTCCACTTT. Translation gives CASSLTGEARGSPLHF.

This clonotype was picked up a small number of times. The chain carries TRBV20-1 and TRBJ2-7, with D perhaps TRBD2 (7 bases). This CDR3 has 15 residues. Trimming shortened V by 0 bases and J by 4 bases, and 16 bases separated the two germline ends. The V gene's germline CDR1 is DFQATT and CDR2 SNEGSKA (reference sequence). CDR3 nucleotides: TGCAGTGCTAGAGATCCGAGGGGGGGCCTGTACGAGCAGTACGTC. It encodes CSARDPRGGLYEQYV.

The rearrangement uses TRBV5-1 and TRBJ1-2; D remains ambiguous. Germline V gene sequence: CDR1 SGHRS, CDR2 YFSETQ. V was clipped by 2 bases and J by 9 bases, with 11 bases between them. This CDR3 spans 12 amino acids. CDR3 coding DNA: TGCGCCAGCAGCTTAGGCAGCAATCGCTACACCTTC. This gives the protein CASSLGSNRYTF.

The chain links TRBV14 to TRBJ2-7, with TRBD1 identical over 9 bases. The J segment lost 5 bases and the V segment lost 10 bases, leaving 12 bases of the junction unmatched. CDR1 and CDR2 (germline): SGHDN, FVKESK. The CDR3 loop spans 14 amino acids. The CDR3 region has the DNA TGTGCCACCAAGCCCGGGACAGGGAGCCACGAGCAGTACGTC. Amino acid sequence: CATKPGTGSHEQYV.

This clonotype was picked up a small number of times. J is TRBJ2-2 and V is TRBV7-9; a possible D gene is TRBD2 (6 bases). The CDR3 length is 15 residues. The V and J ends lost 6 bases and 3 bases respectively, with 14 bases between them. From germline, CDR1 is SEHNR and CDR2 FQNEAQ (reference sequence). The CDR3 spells CASRSGGLDTGELFF. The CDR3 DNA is TGTGCCAGCAGGAGTGGAGGGCTTGACACCGGGGAGCTGTTTTTT.

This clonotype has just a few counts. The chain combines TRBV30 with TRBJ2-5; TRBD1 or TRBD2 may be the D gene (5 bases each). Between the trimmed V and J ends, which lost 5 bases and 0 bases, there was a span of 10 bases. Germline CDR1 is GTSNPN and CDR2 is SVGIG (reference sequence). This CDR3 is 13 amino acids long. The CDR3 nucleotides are TGTGCCTGGTCCCGGGGCCACCAAGAGACCCAGTACTTC. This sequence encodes CAWSRGHQETQYF.

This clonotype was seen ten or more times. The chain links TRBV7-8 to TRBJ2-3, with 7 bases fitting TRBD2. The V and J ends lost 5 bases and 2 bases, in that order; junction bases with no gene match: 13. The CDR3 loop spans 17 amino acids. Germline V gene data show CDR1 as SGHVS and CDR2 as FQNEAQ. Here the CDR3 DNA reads TGTGCCAGCAGCCCAGCTTCAGCGCGGGGGTTCACAGATACGCAGTATTTT. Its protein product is CASSPASARGFTDTQYF.

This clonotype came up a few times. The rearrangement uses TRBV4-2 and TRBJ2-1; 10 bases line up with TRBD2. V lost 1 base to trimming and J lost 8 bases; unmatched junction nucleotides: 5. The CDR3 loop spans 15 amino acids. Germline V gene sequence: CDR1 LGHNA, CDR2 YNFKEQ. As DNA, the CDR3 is TGTGCCAGCAGCCAAGGAAGCGGGGGGGCCGATGAGCAGTTCTTC. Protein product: CASSQGSGGADEQFF.

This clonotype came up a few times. The chain's CDR3 is CASSLRGSPSSYNEQFF. CDR3 DNA: TGTGCCAGCAGCTTGAGGGGCTCTCCGAGCTCCTACAATGAGCAGTTCTTC. The chain is built from TRBV5-6 and TRBJ2-1, with TRBD1 as a possible D gene (5 bases). CDR3 size: 17 residues. Trimming removed 1 base at V and 0 bases at J, with 14 bases between. Germline assignment: CDR1 SGHDT and CDR2 YYEEEE.

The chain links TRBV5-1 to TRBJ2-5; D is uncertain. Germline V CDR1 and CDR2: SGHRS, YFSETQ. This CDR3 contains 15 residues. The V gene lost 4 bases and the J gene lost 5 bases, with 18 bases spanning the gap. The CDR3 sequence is CASSPASYTQETQYF. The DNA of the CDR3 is TGCGCCAGCAGCCCCGCCTCGTACACTCAGGAGACCCAGTACTTC. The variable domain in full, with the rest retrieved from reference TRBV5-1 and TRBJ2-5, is KAGVTQTPRYLIKTRGQQVTLSCSPISGHRSVSWYQQTPGQGLQFLFEYFSETQRNKGNFPGRFSGRQFSNSRSEMNVSTLELGDSALYLCASSPASYTQETQYFGPGTRLLVL.

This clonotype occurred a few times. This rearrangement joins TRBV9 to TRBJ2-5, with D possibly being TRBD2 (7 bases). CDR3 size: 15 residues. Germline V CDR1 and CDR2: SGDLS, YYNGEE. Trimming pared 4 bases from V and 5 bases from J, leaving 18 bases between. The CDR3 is CASSSTGGQHETQYF. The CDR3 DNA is TGTGCCAGCAGCTCCACGGGGGGCCAACACGAGACCCAGTACTTC. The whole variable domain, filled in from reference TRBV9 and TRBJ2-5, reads DSGVTQTPKHLITATGQRVTLRCSPRSGDLSVYWYQQSLDQGLQFLIQYYNGEERAKGNILERFSAQQFPDLHSELNLSSLELGDSALYFCASSSTGGQHETQYFGPGTRLLVL.

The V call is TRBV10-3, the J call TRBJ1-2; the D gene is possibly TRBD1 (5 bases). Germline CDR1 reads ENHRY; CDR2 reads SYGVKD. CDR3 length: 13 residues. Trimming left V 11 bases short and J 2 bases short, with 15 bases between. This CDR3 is CAVRDRENYGYTF. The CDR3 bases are TGTGCCGTCCGGGACCGAGAAAACTATGGCTACACCTTC.

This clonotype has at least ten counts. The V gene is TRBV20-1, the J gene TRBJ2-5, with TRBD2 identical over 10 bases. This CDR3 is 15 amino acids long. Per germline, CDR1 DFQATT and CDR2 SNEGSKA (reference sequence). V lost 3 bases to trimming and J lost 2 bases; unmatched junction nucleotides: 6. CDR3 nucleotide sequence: TGCAGTGCTAGGGACCGTAGCGGGGGGCAAGAGACCCAGTACTTC. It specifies CSARDRSGGQETQYF.

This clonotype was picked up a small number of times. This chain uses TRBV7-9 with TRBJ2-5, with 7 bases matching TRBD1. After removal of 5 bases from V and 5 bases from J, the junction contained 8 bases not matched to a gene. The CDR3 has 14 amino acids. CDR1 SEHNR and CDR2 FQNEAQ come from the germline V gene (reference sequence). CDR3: CASSAHRGRETQYF. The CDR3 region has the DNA TGTGCCAGCAGCGCCCACAGGGGTCGCGAGACCCAGTACTTC.

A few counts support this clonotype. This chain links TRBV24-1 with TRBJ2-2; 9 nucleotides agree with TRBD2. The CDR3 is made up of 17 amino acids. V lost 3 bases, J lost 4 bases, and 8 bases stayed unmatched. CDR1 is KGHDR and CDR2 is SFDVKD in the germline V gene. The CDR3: CATSDRGTSPGTGELFF. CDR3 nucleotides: TGTGCCACCAGTGATCGGGGGACTAGCCCAGGCACCGGGGAGCTGTTTTTT.

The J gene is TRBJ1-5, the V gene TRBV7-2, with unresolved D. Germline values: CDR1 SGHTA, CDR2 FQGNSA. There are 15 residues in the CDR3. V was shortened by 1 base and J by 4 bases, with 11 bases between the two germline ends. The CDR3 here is CASSLDGRMNQPQHF. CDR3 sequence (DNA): TGTGCCAGCAGCTTAGACGGGAGGATGAATCAGCCCCAGCATTTT.

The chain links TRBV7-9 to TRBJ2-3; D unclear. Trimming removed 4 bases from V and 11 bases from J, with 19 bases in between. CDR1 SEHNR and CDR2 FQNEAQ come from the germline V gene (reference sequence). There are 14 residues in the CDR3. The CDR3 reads CASSSYSTRMGQYF. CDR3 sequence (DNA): TGTGCCAGCAGCTCTTACAGTACCCGGATGGGGCAGTATTTT.

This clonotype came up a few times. CDR3 residues: CASSQPGRRSGDGEQFF. CDR3 sequence (DNA): TGCGCCAGCAGCCAACCGGGGAGGCGAAGCGGGGATGGGGAGCAGTTCTTC. This chain links TRBV4-1 with TRBJ2-1; 7 bases are a match to TRBD2. The CDR3 loop spans 17 amino acids. After removal of 2 bases from V and 10 bases from J, the junction contained 17 bases not matched to a gene. Germline CDR1 and CDR2: MGHRA and YSYEKL.

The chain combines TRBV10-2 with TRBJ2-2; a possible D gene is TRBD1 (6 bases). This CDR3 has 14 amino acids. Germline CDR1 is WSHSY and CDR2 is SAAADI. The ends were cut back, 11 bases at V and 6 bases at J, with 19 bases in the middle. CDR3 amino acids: CAGRRGGSPGELFF. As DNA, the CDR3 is TGCGCCGGTCGAAGAGGGGGAAGCCCCGGGGAGCTGTTTTTT.

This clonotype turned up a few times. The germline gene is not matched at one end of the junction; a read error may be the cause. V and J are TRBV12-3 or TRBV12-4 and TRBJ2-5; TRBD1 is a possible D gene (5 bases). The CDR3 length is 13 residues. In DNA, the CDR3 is TGTGCCAGCAGTCCAGGGTATCAAGTGACCCAGTACTTC. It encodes CASSPGYQVTQYF.

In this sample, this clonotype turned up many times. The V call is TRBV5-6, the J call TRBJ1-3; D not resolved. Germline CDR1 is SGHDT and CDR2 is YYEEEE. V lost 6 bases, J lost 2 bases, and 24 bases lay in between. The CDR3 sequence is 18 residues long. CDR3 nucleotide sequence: TGTGCCAGCACTCGATACGGGGAGGCGTTGGGCCCTGGAAACACCATATATTTT. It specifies CASTRYGEALGPGNTIYF.

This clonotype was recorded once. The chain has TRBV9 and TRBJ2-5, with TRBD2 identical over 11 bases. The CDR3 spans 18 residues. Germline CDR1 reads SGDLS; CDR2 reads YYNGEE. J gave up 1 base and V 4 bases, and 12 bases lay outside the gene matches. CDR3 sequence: CASSKASLAGGLQETQYF. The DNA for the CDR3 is TGTGCCAGCAGCAAGGCTTCTCTAGCGGGGGGCCTCCAAGAGACCCAGTACTTC.

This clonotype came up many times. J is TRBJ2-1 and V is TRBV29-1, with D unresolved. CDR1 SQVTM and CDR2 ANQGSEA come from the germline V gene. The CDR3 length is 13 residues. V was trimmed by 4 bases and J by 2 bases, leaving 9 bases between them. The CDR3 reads CSVGGGTYNEQFF. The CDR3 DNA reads TGCAGCGTTGGTGGCGGAACCTACAATGAGCAGTTCTTC.

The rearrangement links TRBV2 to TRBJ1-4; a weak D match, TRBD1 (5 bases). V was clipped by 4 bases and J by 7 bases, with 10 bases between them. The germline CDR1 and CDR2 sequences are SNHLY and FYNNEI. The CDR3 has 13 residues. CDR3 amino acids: CASSGDGAEKLFF. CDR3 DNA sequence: TGTGCCAGCAGTGGCGACGGGGCTGAAAAACTGTTTTTT.

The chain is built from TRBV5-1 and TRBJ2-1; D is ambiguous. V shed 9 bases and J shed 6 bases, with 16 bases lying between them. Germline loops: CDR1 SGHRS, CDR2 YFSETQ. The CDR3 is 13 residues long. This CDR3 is CATRDAPSNEQFF. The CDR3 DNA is TGCGCCACCCGAGACGCGCCTTCCAATGAGCAGTTCTTC.

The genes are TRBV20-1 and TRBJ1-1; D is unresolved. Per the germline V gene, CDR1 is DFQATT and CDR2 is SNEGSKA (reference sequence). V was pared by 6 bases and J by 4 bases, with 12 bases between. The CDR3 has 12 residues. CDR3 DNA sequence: TGCAGTGCCCCCGTCCCCACCACTGAAGCTTTCTTT. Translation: CSAPVPTTEAFF.

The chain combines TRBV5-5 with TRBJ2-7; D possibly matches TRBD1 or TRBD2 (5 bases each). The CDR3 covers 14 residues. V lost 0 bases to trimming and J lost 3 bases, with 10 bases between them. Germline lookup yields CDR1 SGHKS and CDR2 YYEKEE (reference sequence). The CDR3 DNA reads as TGTGCCAGCAGCTTGGATCCAGGGAGCTACGAGCAGTACGTC. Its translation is CASSLDPGSYEQYV.

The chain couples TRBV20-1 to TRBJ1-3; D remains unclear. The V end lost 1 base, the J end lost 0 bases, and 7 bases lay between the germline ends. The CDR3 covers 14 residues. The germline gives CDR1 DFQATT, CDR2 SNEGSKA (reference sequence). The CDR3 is CSARASVSGNTIYF. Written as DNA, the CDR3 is TGCAGTGCTAGAGCCAGCGTCTCTGGAAACACCATATATTTT.

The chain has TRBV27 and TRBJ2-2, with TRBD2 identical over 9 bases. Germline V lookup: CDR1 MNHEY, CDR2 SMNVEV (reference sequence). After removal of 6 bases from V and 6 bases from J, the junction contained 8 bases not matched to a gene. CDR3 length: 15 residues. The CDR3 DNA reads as TGTGCCAGCAGGACGGGACTAGCCGGCGCCGGGGAGCTGTTTTTT. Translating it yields CASRTGLAGAGELFF.

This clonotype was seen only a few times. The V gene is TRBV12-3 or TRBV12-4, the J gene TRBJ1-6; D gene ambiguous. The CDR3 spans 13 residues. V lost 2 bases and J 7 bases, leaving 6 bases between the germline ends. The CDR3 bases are TGTGCCAGCAGTTTATGGCCGAATTCACCCCTCCACTTT. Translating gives CASSLWPNSPLHF.